Listed below are T cell receptor beta chains from one sample, sequenced in a study of T cell clonotyping in hematopoietic cell transplantation. The repertoire was sequenced with immunoSEQ multiplex PCR; TCRdb's copy has only in-frame clones and lacks some. The repertoire holds 65,000 to 75,000 clones, 94% seen once, with 1.6% in the top ten. The specimen was peripheral blood mononuclear cells. These receptors were taken from a man between 50 and 59 years old in good health. Some clones in this sample may be carry-over from other donors' samples. The CDR3 runs from the conserved cysteine through the conserved F or W. D genes are given only for firm matches. Clone sizes are given selectively: once, few, many, or a class where the clone is expanded.

CDR3,DNA,size,J,V,D
CASSLAQDAGANVLTF,TGCGCCAGCAGCTTGGCACAGGACGCTGGGGCCAACGTCCTGACTTTC,-,TRBJ2-6,TRBV5-1,-
CASSQDSAGGYQPQHF,TGTGCCAGCAGCCAAGATAGCGCAGGGGGCTATCAGCCCCAGCATTTT,-,TRBJ1-5,TRBV4-2,TRBD1
CASSLRGPLTGSNTEAFF,TGTGCCAGCAGTTTAAGGGGACCACTTACAGGATCGAACACTGAAGCTTTCTTT,-,TRBJ1-1,TRBV27,-
CASSLTVGGWNEQFF,TGTGCCAGCAGCTTAACAGTCGGGGGTTGGAATGAGCAGTTCTTC,-,TRBJ2-1,TRBV7-3,-
CASSSPTLALPPELFF,TGTGCCAGCAGCTCACCCACACTAGCGCTTCCCCCGGAGCTGTTTTTT,-,TRBJ2-2,TRBV13,TRBD2
CASRGESYEQYF,TGTGCCAGCAGGGGTGAGAGTTACGAGCAGTACTTC,-,TRBJ2-7,TRBV27,-
CASSDTPNTEAFF,TGTGCCAGCAGCGATACACCGAACACTGAAGCTTTCTTT,-,TRBJ1-1,TRBV9,-
CASSQGWEETQYF,TGCGCCAGCAGCCAAGGTTGGGAAGAGACCCAGTACTTC,-,TRBJ2-5,TRBV4-1,-
CASSEEAGRLNTEAFF,TGTGCCAGCAGTGAAGAAGCCGGTCGCCTGAACACTGAAGCTTTCTTT,-,TRBJ1-1,TRBV2,-
CAWSRKGLAMETQYF,TGTGCCTGGAGCCGTAAGGGACTAGCGATGGAGACCCAGTACTTC,-,TRBJ2-5,TRBV30,TRBD2
CASSSRNPDTQYF,TGTGCCAGCAGTTCCAGGAATCCAGATACGCAGTATTTT,-,TRBJ2-3,TRBV2,-
CAWTTGLAGNTGELFF,TGTGCCTGGACCACGGGACTAGCGGGAAACACCGGGGAGCTGTTTTTT,-,TRBJ2-2,TRBV30,TRBD2
CASSPGTVKTEAFF,TGTGCCAGCAGCCCCGGGACAGTCAAAACTGAAGCTTTCTTT,-,TRBJ1-1,TRBV7-2,TRBD1
CASATPSTGELFF,TGTGCCAGCGCGACGCCCTCGACCGGGGAGCTGTTTTTT,-,TRBJ2-2,TRBV7-3,-
CASTSLRDRVESLHF,TGTGCCAGCACCTCACTCCGGGACAGGGTTGAATCCCTCCACTTT,once,TRBJ1-6,TRBV6-5,TRBD1
CASSQTEGSHQPQHF,TGCGCCAGCAGCCAAACTGAGGGCAGCCATCAGCCCCAGCATTTT,-,TRBJ1-5,TRBV4-1,-
CASSLFGVHSPLHF,TGTGCCAGCAGCTTATTTGGCGTTCATTCACCCCTCCACTTT,-,TRBJ1-6,TRBV11-2,-
CASSIFYRATNEKLFF,TGTGCCAGTAGTATTTTTTACAGGGCCACTAATGAAAAACTGTTTTTT,-,TRBJ1-4,TRBV19,-
CASSEEAGKPSYEQYF,TGTGCCAGCAGTGAAGAGGCAGGGAAACCCTCCTACGAGCAGTACTTC,-,TRBJ2-7,TRBV6-1,-
CASSLGASGLTDTQYF,TGTGCCAGCAGCTTAGGGGCTAGCGGGCTCACAGATACGCAGTATTTT,-,TRBJ2-3,TRBV7-2,TRBD2
CASSSGQDTEAFF,TGTGCTAGCAGCTCCGGACAGGACACTGAAGCTTTCTTT,-,TRBJ1-1,TRBV7-7,TRBD1
CAISATGGANYNEQFF,TGTGCCATCAGTGCCACAGGGGGCGCGAACTACAATGAGCAGTTCTTC,-,TRBJ2-1,TRBV10-3,TRBD1
CASSLGLKGDTNYGYTF,TGCGCCAGCAGCTTGGGGCTGAAGGGAGATACTAACTATGGCTACACCTTC,-,TRBJ1-2,TRBV5-1,-
CASSVMGNTEAFF,TGTGCCAGCAGCGTAATGGGGAACACTGAAGCTTTCTTT,once,TRBJ1-1,TRBV9,-
CASSATRGSEQYF,TGTGCCAGTAGTGCGACCAGGGGTTCCGAGCAGTACTTC,-,TRBJ2-7,TRBV19,-
CASSLGQMRETQYF,TGCGCCAGCAGCTTGGGCCAGATGAGAGAGACCCAGTACTTC,-,TRBJ2-5,TRBV5-1,-
CASNPDSSYEQYF,TGCGCCAGCAACCCGGATAGCTCCTACGAGCAGTACTTC,-,TRBJ2-7,TRBV5-1,-
CASSRQGNQETQYF,TGTGCCAGCAGCCGGCAGGGGAACCAAGAGACCCAGTACTTC,-,TRBJ2-5,TRBV5-4,-
CASSEDSSYSNQPQHF,TGTGCCAGCAGTGAAGACAGTTCGTATAGCAATCAGCCCCAGCATTTT,-,TRBJ1-5,TRBV2,-
CASSRTGIGNTIYF,TGTGCCAGCAGCCGGACAGGGATTGGAAACACCATATATTTT,-,TRBJ1-3,TRBV14,TRBD1
CASSLVPNTGELFF,TGTGCCAGCAGTTTGGTACCGAACACCGGGGAGCTGTTTTTT,-,TRBJ2-2,TRBV28,-
CASSYSAGNTGELFF,TGTGCCAGCAGTTACTCGGCAGGGAACACCGGGGAGCTGTTTTTT,-,TRBJ2-2,TRBV6-5,-
CASSSGVAGVADTQYF,TGTGCCAGCAGCTCCGGGGTAGCGGGAGTAGCTGATACGCAGTATTTT,-,TRBJ2-3,TRBV11-2,TRBD2
CASSPWEGGSSNVLTF,TGTGCCAGCAGCCCTTGGGAGGGGGGTTCGTCCAACGTCCTGACTTTC,-,TRBJ2-6,TRBV9,-
CASSPGTGVTLTGELFF,TGTGCCAGCAGCCCAGGGACAGGGGTAACGTTGACCGGGGAGCTGTTTTTT,few,TRBJ2-2,TRBV5-4,TRBD1
CASSLTEGTSSYEQYF,TGTGCCAGCAGCTTAACTGAGGGGACGAGCTCCTACGAGCAGTACTTC,-,TRBJ2-7,TRBV7-3,-
CASSSGDSQETQYF,TGTGCCAGTAGTTCCGGGGACAGCCAAGAGACCCAGTACTTC,-,TRBJ2-5,TRBV19,TRBD1
CASSQEGLAGVLYEQYF,TGCGCCAGCAGCCAAGAAGGACTAGCGGGAGTTTTGTACGAGCAGTACTTC,once,TRBJ2-7,TRBV4-3,TRBD2
CASSQDRQGRSPLHF,TGTGCCAGCAGCCAAGATCGCCAGGGGAGGTCACCCCTCCACTTT,-,TRBJ1-6,TRBV4-2,-
CASGTGNQPQHF,TGTGCCAGTGGCACGGGCAATCAGCCCCAGCATTTT,once,TRBJ1-5,TRBV2,-
CSVSGQNNQPQHF,TGCAGCGTAAGCGGACAGAACAATCAGCCCCAGCATTTT,-,TRBJ1-5,TRBV29-1,-
CASSYGQGYYGYTF,TGTGCCAGCAGCTACGGACAGGGTTATTATGGCTACACCTTC,once,TRBJ1-2,TRBV7-2,TRBD1
CASSLTSTYEQYF,TGTGCCAGCAGCCTGACTAGTACCTACGAGCAGTACTTC,-,TRBJ2-7,TRBV14,-
CASSPLAANTGELFF,TGTGCCAGCAGCCCTCTAGCGGCGAACACCGGGGAGCTGTTTTTT,-,TRBJ2-2,TRBV9,TRBD2
CSVLGTGVYGYTF,TGCAGCGTTTTAGGGACAGGGGTCTATGGCTACACCTTC,-,TRBJ1-2,TRBV29-1,TRBD1
CASGTGVGTEAFF,TGTGCTAGTGGGACAGGGGTAGGGACTGAAGCTTTCTTT,-,TRBJ1-1,TRBV12-5,TRBD1
CASSRGQANTGELFF,TGCGCCAGCAGCAGAGGACAGGCGAACACCGGGGAGCTGTTTTTT,-,TRBJ2-2,TRBV5-1,TRBD1
CASSITGVNTEAFF,TGTGCCAGTAGTATTACCGGGGTGAACACTGAAGCTTTCTTT,once,TRBJ1-1,TRBV19,-
CASSVTGDEQFF,TGTGCCAGCAGCGTGACAGGGGATGAGCAGTTCTTC,-,TRBJ2-1,TRBV2,TRBD1
CASSQEIVGYTEAFF,TGCGCCAGCAGCCAAGAGATTGTAGGGTACACTGAAGCTTTCTTT,-,TRBJ1-1,TRBV4-3,-
CASRPRDTSYEQYF,TGTGCCAGTAGACCACGGGACACATCCTACGAGCAGTACTTC,-,TRBJ2-7,TRBV19,-
CASRSGRWVPEAFF,TGTGCCAGCAGATCCGGACGCTGGGTCCCTGAAGCTTTCTTT,once,TRBJ1-1,TRBV28,-
CASSLTGASYEQYF,TGTGCCAGTAGCCTTACCGGGGCCAGCTACGAGCAGTACTTC,-,TRBJ2-7,TRBV19,-